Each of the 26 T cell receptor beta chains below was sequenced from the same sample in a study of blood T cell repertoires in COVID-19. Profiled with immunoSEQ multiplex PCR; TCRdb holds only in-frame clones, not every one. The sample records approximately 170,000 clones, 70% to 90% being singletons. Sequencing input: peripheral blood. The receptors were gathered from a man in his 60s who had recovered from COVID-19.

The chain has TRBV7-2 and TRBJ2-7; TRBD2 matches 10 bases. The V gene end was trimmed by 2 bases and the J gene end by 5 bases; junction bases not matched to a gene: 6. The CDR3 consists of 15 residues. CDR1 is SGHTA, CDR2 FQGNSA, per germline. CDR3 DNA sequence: TGTGCCAGCAGCTTACTAGCGGGGGTTGTTGACGAGCAGTACTTC. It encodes CASSLLAGVVDEQYF.

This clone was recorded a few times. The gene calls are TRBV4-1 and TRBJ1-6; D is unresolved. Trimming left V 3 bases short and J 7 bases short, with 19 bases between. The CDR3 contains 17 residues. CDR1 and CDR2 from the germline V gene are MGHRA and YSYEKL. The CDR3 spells CASSHKDLGIINSPLHF. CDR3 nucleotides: TGCGCCAGCAGCCATAAGGACTTGGGCATAATCAATTCACCCCTCCACTTT.

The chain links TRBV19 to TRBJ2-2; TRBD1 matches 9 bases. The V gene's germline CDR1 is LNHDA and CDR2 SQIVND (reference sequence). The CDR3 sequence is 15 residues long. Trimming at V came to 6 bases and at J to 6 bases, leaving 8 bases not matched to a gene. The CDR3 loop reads CASSFEGQGSGELFF. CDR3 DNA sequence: TGTGCCAGTAGCTTCGAGGGACAGGGCTCCGGGGAGCTGTTTTTT.

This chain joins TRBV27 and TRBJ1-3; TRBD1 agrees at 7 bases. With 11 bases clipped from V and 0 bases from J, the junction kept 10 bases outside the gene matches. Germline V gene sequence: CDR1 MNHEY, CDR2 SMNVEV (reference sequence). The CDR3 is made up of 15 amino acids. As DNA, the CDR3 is TGTGCCGGACTCGACAGGGCCCCCTCTGGAAACACCATATATTTT. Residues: CAGLDRAPSGNTIYF.

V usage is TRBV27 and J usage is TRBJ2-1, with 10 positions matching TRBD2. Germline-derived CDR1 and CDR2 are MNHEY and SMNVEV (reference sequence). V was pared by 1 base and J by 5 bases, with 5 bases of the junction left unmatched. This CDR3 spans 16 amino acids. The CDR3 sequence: CASSLWVGTSDNEQFF. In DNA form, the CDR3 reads TGTGCCAGCAGTTTATGGGTCGGGACTAGCGACAATGAGCAGTTCTTC.

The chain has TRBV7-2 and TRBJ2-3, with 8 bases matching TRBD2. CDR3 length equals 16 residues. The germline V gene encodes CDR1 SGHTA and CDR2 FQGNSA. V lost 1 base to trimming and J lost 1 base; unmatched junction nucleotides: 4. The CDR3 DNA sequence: TGTGCCAGCAGCTTAGGTAGTAGCGGGGGCACAGATACGCAGTATTTT. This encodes CASSLGSSGGTDTQYF.

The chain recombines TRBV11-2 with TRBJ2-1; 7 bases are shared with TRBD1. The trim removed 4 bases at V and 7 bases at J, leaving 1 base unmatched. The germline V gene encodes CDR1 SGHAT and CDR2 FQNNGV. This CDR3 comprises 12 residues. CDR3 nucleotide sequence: TGTGCCAGCAGCTGGGGACAGAATGAGCAGTTCTTC. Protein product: CASSWGQNEQFF.

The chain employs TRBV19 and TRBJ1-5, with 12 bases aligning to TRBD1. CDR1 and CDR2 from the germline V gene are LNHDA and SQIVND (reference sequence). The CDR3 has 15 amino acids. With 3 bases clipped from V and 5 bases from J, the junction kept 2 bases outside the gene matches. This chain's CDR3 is CASSMGQGADQPQHF. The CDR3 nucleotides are TGTGCCAGTAGTATGGGACAGGGGGCTGATCAGCCCCAGCATTTT. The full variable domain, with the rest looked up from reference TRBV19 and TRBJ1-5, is DGGITQSPKYLFRKEGQNVTLSCEQNLNHDAMYWYRQDPGQGLRLIYYSQIVNDFQKGDIAEGYSVSREKKESFPLTVTSAQKNPTAFYLCASSMGQGADQPQHFGDGTRLSIL.

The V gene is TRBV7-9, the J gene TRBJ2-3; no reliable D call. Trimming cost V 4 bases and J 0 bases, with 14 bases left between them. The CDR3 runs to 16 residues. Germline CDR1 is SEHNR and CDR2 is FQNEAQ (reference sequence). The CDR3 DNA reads TGTGCCAGCAGCTCACTCATCTTTACTAGCACAGATACGCAGTATTTT. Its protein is CASSSLIFTSTDTQYF.

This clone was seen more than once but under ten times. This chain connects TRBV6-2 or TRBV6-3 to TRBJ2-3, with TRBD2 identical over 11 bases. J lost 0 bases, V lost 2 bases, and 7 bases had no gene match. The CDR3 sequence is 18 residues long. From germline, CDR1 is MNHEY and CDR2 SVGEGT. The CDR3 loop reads CASSYGLAGGPSTDTQYF. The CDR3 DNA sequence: TGTGCCAGCAGTTACGGCCTAGCGGGGGGACCTAGCACAGATACGCAGTATTTT.

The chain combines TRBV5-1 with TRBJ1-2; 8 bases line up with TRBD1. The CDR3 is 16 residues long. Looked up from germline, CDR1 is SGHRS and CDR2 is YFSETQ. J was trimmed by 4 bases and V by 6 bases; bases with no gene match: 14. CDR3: CASTGEGQGYGYGYTF. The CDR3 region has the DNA TGCGCCAGCACAGGGGAAGGACAGGGCTACGGCTATGGCTACACCTTC.

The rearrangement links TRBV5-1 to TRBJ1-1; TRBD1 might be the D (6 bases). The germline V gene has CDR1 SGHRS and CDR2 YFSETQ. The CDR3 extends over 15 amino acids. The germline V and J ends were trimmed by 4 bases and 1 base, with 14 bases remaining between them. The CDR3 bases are TGCGCCAGCAGCGGTTCACAGGGTGGGAACACTGAAGCTTTCTTT. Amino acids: CASSGSQGGNTEAFF.

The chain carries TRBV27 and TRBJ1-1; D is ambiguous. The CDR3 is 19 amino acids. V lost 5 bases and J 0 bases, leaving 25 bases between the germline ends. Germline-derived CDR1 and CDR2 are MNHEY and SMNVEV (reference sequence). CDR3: CASSDTQPWAIQMNTEAFF. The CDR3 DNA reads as TGTGCCAGCAGTGATACCCAACCCTGGGCAATTCAGATGAACACTGAAGCTTTCTTT.

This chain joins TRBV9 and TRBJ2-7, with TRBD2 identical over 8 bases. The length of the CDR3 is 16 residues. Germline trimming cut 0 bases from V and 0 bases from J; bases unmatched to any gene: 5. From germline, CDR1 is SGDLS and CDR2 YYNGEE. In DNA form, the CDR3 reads TGTGCCAGCAGCGTAGGCGGCGGGGGGCCCTCCTACGAGCAGTACTTC. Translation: CASSVGGGGPSYEQYF.

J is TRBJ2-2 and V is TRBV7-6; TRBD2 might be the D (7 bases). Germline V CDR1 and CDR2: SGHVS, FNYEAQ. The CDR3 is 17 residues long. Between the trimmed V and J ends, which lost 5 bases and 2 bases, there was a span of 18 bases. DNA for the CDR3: TGTGCCAGCAGCACCCCTAAGGGGGGGGAAAACACCGGGGAGCTGTTTTTT. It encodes CASSTPKGGENTGELFF.

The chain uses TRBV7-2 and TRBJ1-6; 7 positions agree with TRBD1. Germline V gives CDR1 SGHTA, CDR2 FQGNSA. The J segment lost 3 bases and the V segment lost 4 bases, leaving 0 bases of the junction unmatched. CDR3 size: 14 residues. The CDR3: CASSWDSYNSPLHF. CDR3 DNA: TGTGCCAGCAGCTGGGACAGCTATAATTCACCCCTCCACTTT.

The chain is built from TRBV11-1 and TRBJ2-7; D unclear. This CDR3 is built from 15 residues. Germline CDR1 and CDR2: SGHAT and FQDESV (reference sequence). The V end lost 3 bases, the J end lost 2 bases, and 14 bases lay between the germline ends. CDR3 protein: CASSLGTTSPYEQYF. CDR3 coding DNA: TGTGCCAGCAGCTTGGGCACGACAAGCCCCTACGAGCAGTACTTC.

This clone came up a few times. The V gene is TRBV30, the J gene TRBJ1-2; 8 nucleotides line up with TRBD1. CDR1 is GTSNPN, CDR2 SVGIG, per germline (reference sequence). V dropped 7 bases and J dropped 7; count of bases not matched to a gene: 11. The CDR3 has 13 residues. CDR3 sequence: CAYSPRGLGGYTF. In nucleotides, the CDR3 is TGTGCCTACTCACCCAGGGGGCTCGGTGGCTACACCTTC.

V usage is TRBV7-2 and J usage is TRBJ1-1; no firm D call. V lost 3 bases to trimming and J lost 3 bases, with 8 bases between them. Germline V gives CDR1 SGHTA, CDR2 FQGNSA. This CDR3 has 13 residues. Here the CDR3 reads CASSFNRDTEAFF. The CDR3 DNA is TGTGCCAGCAGCTTCAATCGGGACACTGAAGCTTTCTTT.

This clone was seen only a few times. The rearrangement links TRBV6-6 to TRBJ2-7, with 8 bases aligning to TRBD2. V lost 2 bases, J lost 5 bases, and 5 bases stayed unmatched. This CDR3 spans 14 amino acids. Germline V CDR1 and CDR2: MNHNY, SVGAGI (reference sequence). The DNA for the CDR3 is TGTGCCAGCAGTTACGCCGGGAGGGATAACGAGCAGTACTTC. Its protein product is CASSYAGRDNEQYF.

CDR3 nucleotide sequence: TGTGCCAGCTTCCAGGGGATGAACACTGAAGCTTTCTTT. This sequence encodes CASFQGMNTEAFF. V is TRBV18 and J is TRBJ1-1, with D perhaps TRBD1 (6 bases). The CDR3 is made up of 13 amino acids. The V and J ends lost 7 bases and 0 bases respectively, with 9 bases between them. CDR1 is KGHSH and CDR2 is LQKENI in the germline V gene.

CDR3 nucleotides: TGTGCCAGCAGTTACAGGGGGGGCGGAAACACTGAAGCTTTCTTT. Amino acid sequence: CASSYRGGGNTEAFF. V and J are TRBV6-5 and TRBJ1-1; a weak D match, TRBD1 (6 bases). CDR3 length: 15 residues. The germline V and J ends were trimmed by 2 bases and 2 bases, with 12 bases remaining between them. CDR1 and CDR2 from the germline V gene are MNHEY and SVGAGI.

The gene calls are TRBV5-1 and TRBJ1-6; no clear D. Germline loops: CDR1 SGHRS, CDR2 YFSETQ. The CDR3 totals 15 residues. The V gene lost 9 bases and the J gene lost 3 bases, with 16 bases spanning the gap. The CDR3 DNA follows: TGCGCCATCCAATCTTCCGGGGTCTATAATTCACCCCTCCACTTT. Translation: CAIQSSGVYNSPLHF.

As DNA, the CDR3 is TGTGCCAGTAGGGGCGAAAGCAGGTCACCCCTCCACTTT. This translates into CASRGESRSPLHF. This chain joins TRBV19 and TRBJ1-6; D gene uncertain. In germline, CDR1 is LNHDA, CDR2 SQIVND (reference sequence). V lost 6 bases to trimming and J lost 10 bases, with 13 bases between them. CDR3 length: 13 amino acids.

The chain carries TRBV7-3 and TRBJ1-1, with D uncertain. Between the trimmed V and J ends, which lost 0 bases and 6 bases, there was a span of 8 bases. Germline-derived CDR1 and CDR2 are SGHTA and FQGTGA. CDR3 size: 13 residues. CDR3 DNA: TGTGCCAGCAGCTTAACGGGCGACGCTGAAGCTTTCTTT. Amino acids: CASSLTGDAEAFF.

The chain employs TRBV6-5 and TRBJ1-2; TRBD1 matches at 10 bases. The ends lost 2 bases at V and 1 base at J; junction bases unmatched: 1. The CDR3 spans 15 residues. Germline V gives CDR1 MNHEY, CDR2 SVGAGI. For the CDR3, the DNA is TGTGCCAGCAGTTACGGGACAGGGGATAACTATGGCTACACCTTC. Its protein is CASSYGTGDNYGYTF.